The 9 T cell receptor beta chains below come from one sample, sequenced in a study of blood T cell repertoires in COVID-19. Produced via immunoSEQ multiplex PCR; TCRdb's table is partial and in-frame only. The repertoire holds under 250,000 clones, with around 82% as singletons. Sequencing was performed on peripheral blood. Receptors were obtained from a woman aged 25 to 39 who had recovered from COVID-19.

The rearrangement joins TRBV5-1 to TRBJ2-5; 9 positions agree with TRBD1. Germline values: CDR1 SGHRS, CDR2 YFSETQ. V was pared by 0 bases and J by 4 bases, with 1 base of the junction left unmatched. The length of the CDR3 is 14 residues. The CDR3 reads CASSLDRGRETQYF. Written as DNA, the CDR3 is TGCGCCAGCAGCTTGGACAGGGGGCGAGAGACCCAGTACTTC.

In DNA form, the CDR3 reads TGCGCCAGCAGCTTGGGTTACTCGGGAGGAGGAGATACGCAGTATTTT. Amino acid sequence: CASSLGYSGGGDTQYF. The chain couples TRBV5-1 to TRBJ2-3; 7 positions agree with TRBD2. V lost 0 bases to trimming and J lost 5 bases; unmatched junction nucleotides: 9. CDR1 is SGHRS, CDR2 YFSETQ, per germline. The CDR3 is made up of 16 amino acids.

The genes are TRBV18 and TRBJ1-4; weak D call: TRBD1 (6 bases). From germline, CDR1 is KGHSH and CDR2 LQKENI. Trimming left V 4 bases short and J 8 bases short, with 17 bases between. The CDR3 extends over 15 amino acids. The CDR3 reads CASSLLAGVGEKLFF. In DNA form, the CDR3 reads TGTGCCAGCTCACTCCTGGCAGGGGTCGGAGAAAAACTGTTTTTT. Full variable domain (remainder filled in from reference TRBV18 and TRBJ1-4): NAGVMQNPRHLVRRRGQEARLRCSPMKGHSHVYWYRQLPEEGLKFMVYLQKENIIDESGMPKERFSAEFPKEGPSILRIQQVVRGDSAAYFCASSLLAGVGEKLFFGSGTQLSVL.

V usage is TRBV7-9 and J usage is TRBJ2-7, with 9 bases identical to TRBD2. Germline-derived CDR1 and CDR2 are SEHNR and FQNEAQ (reference sequence). J gave up 9 bases and V 3 bases, and 9 bases lay outside the gene matches. The CDR3 covers 14 residues. As DNA, the CDR3 is TGTGCCAGCAGCTTCGGTAGCGGGGGCTCGGGGCAGTACTTC. This encodes CASSFGSGGSGQYF.

The chain recombines TRBV12-3 or TRBV12-4 with TRBJ2-1, with no clear D. V lost 2 bases and J 6 bases, leaving 5 bases between the germline ends. The CDR3 spans 12 residues. The CDR3 DNA reads as TGTGCCAGCAGTTTACAGCGCAATGAGCAGTTCTTC. This sequence encodes CASSLQRNEQFF.

This chain's CDR3 is CASSQRSGGTQYF. The CDR3, as DNA: TGTGCCAGCAGCCAACGGTCAGGGGGTACGCAGTATTTT. The genes are TRBV3-1 (or the pseudogene TRBV3-2) and TRBJ2-3; 7 bases align to TRBD1. The trim removed 2 bases at V and 8 bases at J, leaving 4 bases unmatched. Germline V CDR1 and CDR2: LGHDT, YNNKEL (reference sequence). The CDR3 runs to 13 residues.

This chain uses TRBV5-1 with TRBJ2-1; 8 nucleotides agree with TRBD1. The V segment lost 6 bases and the J segment 3 bases; nucleotides outside the gene matches: 5. CDR3 length: 14 residues. Germline CDR1 and CDR2: SGHRS and YFSETQ. CDR3 sequence: CASNAQGGYNEQFF. The CDR3, as DNA: TGCGCCAGCAACGCACAGGGGGGCTACAATGAGCAGTTCTTC.

About this clone itself: Other DNA sequences in this sample translate to the same CDR3. The chain recombines TRBV28 with TRBJ1-2, with 10 bases that match TRBD1. CDR3 length equals 14 residues. Trimming took 6 bases from V and 5 from J; bases not matched to a gene: 6. Germline V gene lookup returns CDR1 MDHEN and CDR2 SYDVKM. CDR3 nucleotide sequence: TGTGCCAGCAGCCCACCGGGACAGGGGTATGGCTACACCTTC. Translated, it gives CASSPPGQGYGYTF.

The rearrangement uses TRBV12-3 or TRBV12-4 and TRBJ2-1, with no clear D. The CDR3 spans 12 residues. The V and J ends lost 2 bases and 12 bases respectively, with 11 bases between them. The CDR3 reads CASSLLSSRQFF. CDR3 DNA: TGTGCCAGCAGTTTACTGTCTTCCAGGCAGTTCTTC.